This TCR beta chain emerged from a study of blood T cell repertoires in COVID-19. The table came from immunoSEQ multiplex PCR; TCRdb's copy has only in-frame clones and leaves some out. The sample yields about 120,000 clones, roughly 79% seen once. The CDR3 extends over 16 amino acids. With 5 bases clipped from V and 3 bases from J, the junction kept 11 bases outside the gene matches. Germline V gives CDR1 LNHDA, CDR2 SQIVND (reference sequence). The sequence derives from a human donor in a cohort sampled during active COVID-19. V is TRBV19 and J is TRBJ2-7; 9 nucleotides align to TRBD1. The sample taken for sequencing was peripheral blood. The CDR3, as DNA: TGTGCCAGTAGTCCGGGGACAGGGAAGCAACACTACGAGCAGTACTTC. Encoded protein: CASSPGTGKQHYEQYF.